Listed here are 32 T cell receptor beta chains from one sample, sequenced in a study of T cells in localized non-small cell lung cancer. This table comes from immunoSEQ multiplex PCR, and its TCRdb copy is limited to in-frame clones, with some not included. The top ten hold around 5.7% of the sample, which has 2,000 to 3,000 clones, approximately 22% seen once. The material sequenced was lung tumor tissue, taken before any cancer treatment. These receptor sequences come from a man aged 40 to 75 with stage II lung adenocarcinoma.

The V gene is TRBV11-3, the J gene TRBJ1-2; 7 bases match TRBD1. The CDR3 covers 15 residues. CDR1 and CDR2 from the germline V gene are SGHNT and YENEEA. V trimming: 4 bases; J trimming: 2 bases; junction bases outside the gene matches: 7. The CDR3: CASSYTGQANYGYTF. The CDR3 DNA sequence: TGTGCCAGCAGCTACACTGGACAGGCGAACTATGGCTACACCTTC.

This clone turned up a few times. The chain couples TRBV6-8 to TRBJ2-7; weak D call: TRBD1 (6 bases). Per germline, CDR1 MNHGY and CDR2 SAAAGT. The V gene lost 7 bases and the J gene lost 2 bases, with 12 bases spanning the gap. This CDR3 comprises 13 residues. The CDR3 here is CASIDRQTYEQYF. The DNA of the CDR3 is TGTGCCAGCATCGACAGGCAAACCTACGAGCAGTACTTC.

Only a few counts were recorded for this clone. The chain is built from TRBV28 and TRBJ2-5, with D perhaps TRBD1 (5 bases). V was pared by 7 bases and J by 4 bases, with 16 bases between. The CDR3 has 14 residues. Germline loops: CDR1 MDHEN, CDR2 SYDVKM. In DNA, the CDR3 is TGTGCCAGCACTTCCCGAGCAGGGTCAGAGACCCAGTACTTC. It is translated as CASTSRAGSETQYF.

By share, this clone counts as large. V gene TRBV11-3 combines with J gene TRBJ2-5, with TRBD2 as a possible D gene (5 bases). The CDR3 extends over 14 amino acids. Trimming left V 5 bases short and J 1 base short, with 11 bases between. Germline V gene lookup returns CDR1 SGHNT and CDR2 YENEEA. Here the CDR3 reads CASSPRGIQETQYF. The DNA of the CDR3 is TGTGCCAGCAGCCCCCGAGGGATCCAAGAGACCCAGTACTTC.

V gene TRBV19 combines with J gene TRBJ1-2, with D tentatively TRBD1 (6 bases). The CDR3 extends over 14 amino acids. V gave up 5 bases and J gave up 6 bases, with 16 bases separating them. Germline lookup yields CDR1 LNHDA and CDR2 SQIVND (reference sequence). As DNA, the CDR3 is TGTGCCAGTAGTGCCCCGGGGGCGCGGAATGGCTACACCTTC. As protein: CASSAPGARNGYTF.

This sequence joins TRBV29-1 and TRBJ1-4, with unresolved D. From germline, CDR1 is SQVTM and CDR2 ANQGSEA. Deletions cut 0 bases from V and 5 bases from J, with 13 bases between. This CDR3 has 15 amino acids. This chain's CDR3 is CSVEDSVGPNEKLFF. CDR3 bases: TGCAGCGTTGAAGATTCAGTAGGGCCAAATGAAAAACTGTTTTTT. The variable domain in full, completed from reference TRBV29-1 and TRBJ1-4, reads SAVISQKPSRDICQRGTSLTIQCQVDSQVTMMFWYRQQPGQSLTLIATANQGSEATYESGFVIDKFPISRPNLTFSTLTVSNMSPEDSSIYLCSVEDSVGPNEKLFFGSGTQLSVL.

The chain recombines TRBV6-8 with TRBJ1-5; tentative D call: TRBD1 (5 bases). The germline gives CDR1 MNHGY, CDR2 SAAAGT. Between the trimmed V and J ends, which lost 10 bases and 1 base, there was a span of 14 bases. CDR3 length equals 14 residues. CDR3 in DNA: TGTGCCACCGCAGGGTACCACAGCAATCAGCCCCAGCATTTT. Protein: CATAGYHSNQPQHF.

There are a few counts of this clone. J is TRBJ2-3 and V is TRBV23-1; D may be TRBD2 (6 bases). TRBV23-1 is an ORF, with its function uncertain. V was cut by 6 bases and J by 0 bases, with 16 bases left in between. The CDR3 runs 16 residues. CDR3 loop: CASSRRGGTSTDTQYF. DNA of the CDR3: TGCGCCAGCAGCCGACGTGGGGGGACTAGCACAGATACGCAGTATTTT.

V gene TRBV5-1 combines with J gene TRBJ2-5, with TRBD2 matching over 10 bases. CDR1 is SGHRS and CDR2 is YFSETQ in the germline V gene. V gave up 6 bases and J gave up 5 bases; unmatched junction bases: 7. This CDR3 region has 14 residues. The CDR3 coding sequence is TGCGCCAGCACCCCAGCGGGGGGGGCGGAGACCCAGTACTTC. This gives the protein CASTPAGGAETQYF.

This clone has a single count. The J gene is TRBJ2-3, the V gene TRBV18; 13 bases agree with TRBD2. CDR1 is KGHSH and CDR2 is LQKENI in the germline V gene. The CDR3 extends over 15 amino acids. The V gene end was trimmed by 3 bases and the J gene end by 5 bases; junction bases not matched to a gene: 2. DNA for the CDR3: TGTGCCAGCTCACCCCGACTAGCGGGGGGAGATACGCAGTATTTT. As protein: CASSPRLAGGDTQYF. Supplemented by reference TRBV18 and TRBJ2-3, the full variable domain reads NAGVMQNPRHLVRRRGQEARLRCSPMKGHSHVYWYRQLPEEGLKFMVYLQKENIIDESGMPKERFSAEFPKEGPSILRIQQVVRGDSAAYFCASSPRLAGGDTQYFGPGTRLTVL.

This clone was seen a handful of times. The chain is built from TRBV28 and TRBJ2-1; weak D call: TRBD2 (6 bases). Looked up from germline, CDR1 is MDHEN and CDR2 is SYDVKM. V shed 6 bases and J shed 4 bases, with 16 bases lying between them. The CDR3 is made up of 15 amino acids. This CDR3 is CASSPTSNYYNEQFF. In DNA form, the CDR3 reads TGTGCCAGCAGCCCTACTAGCAACTATTACAATGAGCAGTTCTTC.

The chain couples TRBV11-3 to TRBJ2-2; TRBD1 matches 10 bases. The V segment lost 3 bases and the J segment 5 bases; nucleotides outside the gene matches: 9. Germline V gives CDR1 SGHNT, CDR2 YENEEA. CDR3 length: 17 amino acids. The CDR3: CASSFPFGQGVTGELFF. The CDR3 nucleotides read TGTGCCAGCAGCTTCCCTTTTGGACAGGGGGTGACCGGGGAGCTGTTTTTT.

The chain combines TRBV1 with TRBJ2-7; the table's TRBD1 call for D was not verified on the DNA. TRBV1 constitutes a pseudogene. The CDR3 consists of 16 residues. CDR3 DNA sequence: TGCGCCAGCAGCCAAGATTATCCAGGGCGCCTCTACGAGCAGTACTTC. Its protein product is CASSQDYPGRLYEQYF.

The V gene is TRBV19, the J gene TRBJ2-3; 7 nucleotides line up with TRBD2. J lost 2 bases, V lost 5 bases, and 7 bases had no gene match. The CDR3 has 15 residues. Germline V gene sequence: CDR1 LNHDA, CDR2 SQIVND (reference sequence). The CDR3 sequence: CASSLQRGVTDTQYF. In nucleotides, the CDR3 is TGTGCCAGTAGTTTGCAACGGGGGGTCACAGATACGCAGTATTTT.

The chain employs TRBV7-2 and TRBJ2-1; 7 bases align to TRBD2. Germline V gene sequence: CDR1 SGHTA, CDR2 FQGNSA. The CDR3 length is 14 residues. The trim removed 5 bases at V and 7 bases at J, leaving 8 bases unmatched. CDR3 sequence (DNA): TGTGCCAGCAGCAAATCGACTAGCACGAATGAGCAGTTCTTC. Its protein product is CASSKSTSTNEQFF.

This clone turned up a few times. This chain's CDR3 is CASSSTGASNQPQHF. In nucleotides, the CDR3 is TGTGCCAGCAGTTCGACAGGGGCTAGCAATCAGCCCCAGCATTTT. This chain connects TRBV6-8 to TRBJ1-5, with 8 bases that match TRBD1. This CDR3 comprises 15 residues. V shed 4 bases and J 0 bases; nucleotides not matched to a gene: 2. Germline CDR1 and CDR2: MNHGY and SAAAGT.

This clone was observed a handful of times. CDR3 DNA sequence: TGTGCCACCAGCAGAGATCAGGGGCTAGCCTACGAGCAGTACTTC. Amino acid sequence: CATSRDQGLAYEQYF. The chain carries TRBV15 and TRBJ2-7, with D possibly matching TRBD1 (6 bases). Germline CDR1 LNHNV, CDR2 YYDKDF (reference sequence). V lost 0 bases, J lost 2 bases, and 11 bases lay in between. This CDR3 contains 15 residues.

The chain recombines TRBV11-3 with TRBJ1-2; the D gene is possibly TRBD1 (6 bases). The CDR3 is made up of 15 amino acids. Trimming stripped 4 bases from V and 2 bases from J, with 14 bases between. Germline assignment: CDR1 SGHNT and CDR2 YENEEA. The DNA of the CDR3 is TGTGCCAGCAGCTCCGGCGGGGGCCGGAACTATGGCTACACCTTC. Translated: CASSSGGGRNYGYTF.

This clone occurred a few times. For the CDR3, the DNA is TGTGCCAGCAGCTCTAGGGGATACGGGACTAGCGGAACCTACGAGCAGTACTTC. Its protein product is CASSSRGYGTSGTYEQYF. This sequence joins TRBV11-3 and TRBJ2-7, with 11 bases lining up with TRBD2. This CDR3 spans 18 amino acids. With 4 bases clipped from V and 2 bases from J, the junction kept 13 bases outside the gene matches. Germline V gene lookup returns CDR1 SGHNT and CDR2 YENEEA.

The chain employs TRBV11-3 and TRBJ2-2, with D unresolved. CDR3 size: 14 residues. Germline CDR1 is SGHNT and CDR2 is YENEEA. V gave up 0 bases and J gave up 6 bases, with 8 bases separating them. The CDR3 sequence: CASSLDLGPGELFF. The CDR3 bases are TGTGCCAGCAGCTTAGATCTCGGGCCCGGGGAGCTGTTTTTT.

This clone has only a few counts. The CDR3 region has the DNA TGTGCCAGCAGCTCCTCTGTTAACCCCTACAATGAGCAGTTCTTC. It codes for CASSSSVNPYNEQFF. This chain connects TRBV9 to TRBJ2-1; D is ambiguous. V was pared by 4 bases and J by 2 bases, with 13 bases between. The CDR3 consists of 15 residues. Germline CDR1 is SGDLS and CDR2 is YYNGEE.

This clone was counted between two and nine times. The chain joins TRBV6-8 to TRBJ1-1; the D is unclear. CDR1 and CDR2 (germline): MNHGY, SAAAGT. Between the trimmed V and J ends, which lost 0 bases and 7 bases, there was a span of 6 bases. The CDR3 runs to 12 residues. CDR3 sequence: CASSYSEFEAFF. The CDR3 DNA follows: TGTGCCAGCAGTTACTCGGAATTTGAAGCTTTCTTT.

CDR3 sequence: CASSHRVGSGANVLTF. Here the CDR3 DNA reads TGTGCCAGCAGTCACAGGGTTGGTTCTGGGGCCAACGTCCTGACTTTC. V and J are TRBV11-3 and TRBJ2-6; D might be TRBD1 (6 bases). The V end lost 6 bases, the J end lost 1 base, and 13 bases lay between the germline ends. The CDR3 runs 16 residues. The germline CDR1 and CDR2 sequences are SGHNT and YENEEA.

This chain connects TRBV29-1 to TRBJ1-3; D unresolved. The CDR3 is 13 residues long. The germline V and J ends were trimmed by 5 bases and 0 bases, with 8 bases remaining between them. Germline CDR1 and CDR2: SQVTM and ANQGSEA. The CDR3 loop is CSVQRASGNTIYF. The CDR3 DNA sequence: TGCAGCGTTCAGCGGGCCTCTGGAAACACCATATATTTT.

This rearrangement joins TRBV9 to TRBJ1-1, with D perhaps matching TRBD1 (5 bases). CDR1 is SGDLS and CDR2 is YYNGEE in the germline V gene. This CDR3 region has 14 residues. V was pared by 4 bases and J by 7 bases, with 17 bases between. The CDR3 region has the DNA TGTGCCAGCAGCTACCAGGGCGGATCGAGTGAAGCTTTCTTT. This encodes CASSYQGGSSEAFF.

The chain recombines TRBV23-1 with TRBJ1-4, with a tentative D call TRBD1 (5 bases). TRBV23-1 is flagged as an ORF with uncertain function. The CDR3 has 14 amino acids. V gave up 6 bases and J gave up 3 bases, with 11 bases separating them. The CDR3 region is CASRKTAANEKLFF. Here the CDR3 DNA reads TGCGCCAGCAGGAAGACAGCGGCTAATGAAAAACTGTTTTTT.

This clone was seen only a few times. The V gene is TRBV7-4, the J gene TRBJ2-3; no firm D call. Per germline, CDR1 SGHVT and CDR2 SQSDAQ. This CDR3 contains 13 residues. V was shortened by 3 bases and J by 4 bases, with 8 bases between the two germline ends. The CDR3 DNA sequence: TGTGCCAGCAGCTTCGGTAGACCAGATACGCAGTATTTT. Translation: CASSFGRPDTQYF.

The chain joins TRBV11-3 to TRBJ1-2; tentatively, D is TRBD1 (6 bases). The CDR3 totals 14 residues. Germline V CDR1 and CDR2: SGHNT, YENEEA. V gave up 5 bases and J gave up 7 bases, with 17 bases separating them. DNA for the CDR3: TGTGCCAGCAGCGCTCTGGGCAGGGGTGTTGGCTACACCTTC. It specifies CASSALGRGVGYTF.

This clone was counted only a few times. The V and J genes are TRBV28 and TRBJ2-1; TRBD2 matches at 7 bases. This CDR3 has 15 residues. V was clipped by 6 bases and J by 5 bases; unmatched bases: 10. The germline V gene encodes CDR1 MDHEN and CDR2 SYDVKM. CDR3 DNA sequence: TGTGCCAGCAGCTTTCCTAGCGGACTAAACAATGAGCAGTTCTTC. This sequence encodes CASSFPSGLNNEQFF.

Judged by abundance, this clone is large. The chain joins TRBV18 to TRBJ2-2; D is perhaps TRBD1 (5 bases). V gave up 1 base and J gave up 5 bases, with 14 bases separating them. There are 16 residues in the CDR3. Germline V gene sequence: CDR1 KGHSH, CDR2 LQKENI. The CDR3 region is CASSPLPAGRTGELFF. The DNA of the CDR3 is TGTGCCAGCTCACCACTCCCAGCAGGGCGGACCGGGGAGCTGTTTTTT.

As regards this clone: At one end the junction does not follow the germline gene, possibly because of a read error. As DNA, the CDR3 is TGTGCCAGCAGTGGGTGGGACACAGAAGCTTTCTTT. Amino acids: CASSGWDTEAFF. The chain recombines TRBV6-8 with TRBJ1-1, with D tentatively TRBD1 (6 bases). Germline CDR1 and CDR2: MNHGY and SAAAGT. There are 12 residues in the CDR3.

The genes are TRBV6-8 and TRBJ1-5; TRBD1 aligns across 10 bases. Germline V gives CDR1 MNHGY, CDR2 SAAAGT. The CDR3 runs 16 residues. The V segment lost 6 bases and the J segment 2 bases; nucleotides outside the gene matches: 7. CDR3 sequence reads: CASSKTGGAGNQPQHF. DNA of the CDR3: TGTGCCAGCAGCAAGACAGGGGGCGCGGGCAATCAGCCCCAGCATTTT.